The entry that follows covers one T cell receptor (beta chain) sequence. TCRdb's copy holds only in-frame clones and misses some; the assay was immunoSEQ multiplex PCR. The sample consists of about 160,000 clones, 94% of them appearing once. The CDR3 has 14 residues. Germline lookup yields CDR1 SGDLS and CDR2 YYNGEE. Trimming removed 3 bases from V and 10 bases from J, with 14 bases in between. This sample is part of a study of T cell responses to AZD1222 COVID-19 vaccine. The source was peripheral blood, collected 28 days after the second AZD1222 dose. The chain carries TRBV9 and TRBJ1-6, with no clear D. The TCR was taken from an adult who received the AZD1222 COVID-19 vaccine. CDR3 residues: CASSGTDYQSPLHF. The CDR3 DNA sequence: TGTGCCAGCAGCGGAACGGACTATCAGTCACCCCTCCACTTT.